Below, one T cell receptor (beta chain) is given with its context. This entry comes from a study of cytomegalovirus exposure and HLA in healthy donors. PCR was performed using 60 Vbeta and 13 Jbeta primers. Repertoires were generated with immunoSEQ multiplex PCR, while TCRdb's copy carries only in-frame clones and drops some. The table lists around 100,000 clones, roughly three quarters of them singletons. The CDR3 sequence is 15 residues long. Germline V gives CDR1 MNHEY, CDR2 SVGAGI. V was pared by 6 bases and J by 2 bases, with 7 bases of the junction left unmatched. The V and J genes are TRBV6-5 and TRBJ2-7, with 10 bases that match TRBD1. The sample comprised PBMCs. This clonotype was sampled from a woman aged 18 to 35 in good health and CMV-seropositive. The CDR3 loop is CASRYTGTGAYEQYF. The CDR3 bases are TGTGCCAGCAGGTACACGGGGACAGGGGCCTACGAGCAGTACTTC.